The 8 T cell receptor beta chains below all came from one sample that was sequenced in a study of cytomegalovirus exposure and HLA in healthy donors. Amplification used 60 Vbeta primers and 13 Jbeta primers. Profiled with immunoSEQ multiplex PCR; TCRdb holds only in-frame clones, not every one. This sample yields about 150,000 clones, of which 60% to 85% are seen a single time; approximately 6% belongs to the top ten. The sample taken for sequencing was PBMCs. The origin of the receptors is a man aged 50 or older in good health and CMV-seropositive.

The chain joins TRBV19 to TRBJ1-5; a possible D gene is TRBD1 (6 bases). CDR3 length: 13 residues. V lost 9 bases to trimming and J lost 7 bases, with 16 bases between them. The germline V gene has CDR1 LNHDA and CDR2 SQIVND (reference sequence). The CDR3 DNA follows: TGTGCCAGAATACACAGGGTTTCACAGCCCCAGCATTTT. Residues: CARIHRVSQPQHF.

The chain is built from TRBV15 and TRBJ2-6; a possible D gene is TRBD1 (6 bases). The germline V and J ends were trimmed by 4 bases and 2 bases, with 6 bases remaining between them. Germline V CDR1 and CDR2: LNHNV, YYDKDF (reference sequence). The CDR3 spans 14 residues. The CDR3 reads CATSNRAGANVLTF. The DNA of the CDR3 is TGTGCCACCAGCAACAGGGCTGGGGCCAACGTCCTGACTTTC. Supplemented by reference TRBV15 and TRBJ2-6, the full variable domain reads DAMVIQNPRYQVTQFGKPVTLSCSQTLNHNVMYWYQQKSSQAPKLLFHYYDKDFNNEADTPDNFQSRRPNTSFCFLDIRSPGLGDTAMYLCATSNRAGANVLTFGAGSRLTVL.

The chain is built from TRBV11-2 and TRBJ2-5; 8 bases are a match to TRBD2. With V trimmed by 3 bases and J by 0 bases, 3 bases remained unmatched. The CDR3 spans 15 residues. Germline V lookup: CDR1 SGHAT, CDR2 FQNNGV. The CDR3 DNA reads as TGTGCCAGCAGCTTCCGCGGGGGGTACCAAGAGACCCAGTACTTC. Residues: CASSFRGGYQETQYF.

This clone was recorded only once. The chain is built from TRBV10-3 and TRBJ2-1; D remains unclear. V shed 4 bases and J shed 3 bases, with 7 bases lying between them. Germline V gives CDR1 ENHRY, CDR2 SYGVKD. This CDR3 has 13 amino acids. CDR3 sequence: CAISVQVYNEQFF. The CDR3 DNA sequence: TGTGCCATCAGTGTTCAGGTCTACAATGAGCAGTTCTTC.

As concerns this clone: Compared with germline, one end of the junction differs, possibly owing to a read error. The rearrangement uses TRBV30 and TRBJ2-5, with a tentative D call TRBD1 (7 bases). This CDR3 contains 16 residues. The V gene's germline CDR1 is GTSNPN and CDR2 SVGIG (reference sequence). CDR3: CARSPPGAAGGETQYF. As DNA, the CDR3 is TGTGCCAGGAGTCCCCCGGGAGCGGCAGGGGGGGAGACCCAGTACTTC.

This clone was seen a few times. This rearrangement joins TRBV4-2 to TRBJ2-4; 8 nucleotides align to TRBD2. Germline V gene lookup returns CDR1 LGHNA and CDR2 YNFKEQ. J lost 7 bases, V lost 0 bases, and 11 bases had no gene match. The CDR3 runs 17 residues. CDR3 residues: CASSQDVVAGTNNIQYF. DNA for the CDR3: TGTGCCAGCAGCCAAGATGTCGTAGCGGGAACGAATAACATTCAGTACTTC.

V usage is TRBV6-5 and J usage is TRBJ1-1; TRBD1 matches 7 bases. V dropped 5 bases and J dropped 1; count of bases not matched to a gene: 4. The length of the CDR3 is 14 residues. Germline lookup yields CDR1 MNHEY and CDR2 SVGAGI. CDR3 coding DNA: TGTGCCAGCAGTACCGGGACAGCGAACACTGAAGCTTTCTTT. Amino acid sequence: CASSTGTANTEAFF.

The chain joins TRBV19 to TRBJ2-1, with D possibly being TRBD2 (7 bases). Trimming took off 4 bases at V and 8 bases at J, with 18 bases between the two ends. This CDR3 has 15 amino acids. Germline V gives CDR1 LNHDA, CDR2 SQIVND (reference sequence). This chain's CDR3 is CASSSAGAGGDEQFF. Here the CDR3 DNA reads TGTGCCAGTAGTAGCGCGGGGGCGGGCGGGGATGAGCAGTTCTTC.